The 32 T cell receptor beta chains below all came from one sample that was sequenced in a study of blood T cells in healthy people across ages. For the second PCR, which ran for about 6 to 11 cycles, a sample-barcoded 5' primer and a J-beta primer mix were used. TCRdb re-analysed the 5' RACE reads in MiXCR, keeping a single row per CDR3 protein. Of about 1.4 million distinct CDR3 sequences in the sample, approximately 60% were seen once. Sequencing used blood. Receptor source: a man younger than 35 in good health.

The table lists this clonotype with a few counts. V and J are TRBV4-3 and TRBJ2-7; D gene uncertain. CDR1 is LGHNA, CDR2 YSLEER, per germline. The CDR3 contains 16 residues. V was cut by 1 base and J by 5 bases, with 18 bases left in between. CDR3 protein: CASSQVVAGEADEQYF. CDR3 bases: TGCGCCAGCAGCCAAGTAGTCGCAGGTGAGGCCGACGAGCAGTACTTC.

This clonotype was found a few times. The rearrangement joins TRBV3-1 to TRBJ2-7; D is perhaps TRBD1 or TRBD2 (6 bases each). Germline assignment: CDR1 LGHDT and CDR2 YNNKEL (reference sequence). V was pared by 1 base and J by 1 base, with 8 bases between. CDR3 length: 14 residues. This CDR3 is CASSQGGASYEQYF. The CDR3 bases are TGTGCCAGCAGCCAAGGGGGGGCATCCTACGAGCAGTACTTC.

The rearrangement links TRBV23-1 to TRBJ2-2, with D perhaps matching TRBD1 (6 bases). TRBV23-1 belongs to the ORF category, with a function that is uncertain. The CDR3 is 15 amino acids. V lost 3 bases and J lost 4, with 12 bases in between. The CDR3 DNA follows: TGCGCCAGCAGTCACCAGGGGCTAGCCACCGGGGAGCTGTTTTTT. It yields the protein CASSHQGLATGELFF.

The chain links TRBV28 to TRBJ2-5; D is perhaps TRBD1 or TRBD2 (5 bases each). With 5 bases removed from V and 2 bases from J, the gap between germline ends came to 12 bases. Germline-derived CDR1 and CDR2 are MDHEN and SYDVKM. The CDR3 sequence is 14 residues long. CDR3 coding DNA: TGTGCCAGCAGTAGGGAAGAGGGGCAAGAGACCCAGTACTTC. It is translated as CASSREEGQETQYF. The full variable domain, rest sourced from reference TRBV28 and TRBJ2-5, is DVKVTQSSRYLVKRTGEKVFLECVQDMDHENMFWYRQDPGLGLRLIYFSYDVKMKEKGDIPEGYSVSREKKERFSLILESASTNQTSMYLCASSREEGQETQYFGPGTRLLVL.

Note on this clonotype: At one boundary the junction diverges from the germline segment, which might be a read error. The chain has TRBV6-2 or TRBV6-3 and TRBJ1-2; the D is unclear. The CDR3 has 16 amino acids. Germline lookup yields CDR1 MNHEY and CDR2 SVGEGT. The CDR3 coding sequence is TGTGCCAGCAGTCCAATGTCACCAATCTTTAACGATGGCTACACCTTC. It encodes CASSPMSPIFNDGYTF.

The chain couples TRBV6-6 to TRBJ2-7, with D perhaps TRBD1 (6 bases). The CDR3 length is 16 residues. The germline CDR1 and CDR2 sequences are MNHNY and SVGAGI (reference sequence). The V gene lost 0 bases and the J gene lost 0 bases, with 12 bases spanning the gap. The CDR3 bases are TGTGCCAGCAGTTACTCCTCGGGACAACCCTCCTACGAGCAGTACTTC. It codes for CASSYSSGQPSYEQYF.

V gene TRBV27 combines with J gene TRBJ2-5; 9 bases are a match to TRBD2. CDR1 MNHEY and CDR2 SMNVEV come from the germline V gene (reference sequence). V was pared by 7 bases and J by 1 base, with 10 bases of the junction left unmatched. This CDR3 spans 16 amino acids. CDR3 amino acids: CASTRPGLAPQETQYF. For the CDR3, the DNA is TGTGCCAGCACCAGGCCGGGACTAGCCCCCCAAGAGACCCAGTACTTC.

In its sample, this clonotype was seen once. The rearrangement joins TRBV7-2 to TRBJ1-1; D is undetermined. V was cut by 1 base and J by 5 bases, with 8 bases left in between. Germline V lookup: CDR1 SGHTA, CDR2 FQGNSA. CDR3 length: 13 amino acids. The CDR3 region is CASSLGVWTEAFF. Written as DNA, the CDR3 is TGTGCCAGCAGCTTAGGCGTGTGGACTGAAGCTTTCTTT.

This clonotype has only a few counts. The CDR3 coding sequence is TGTGCCAGCAGCTTGGCTGTGGGGGCGATACAAGAGACCCAGTACTTC. This sequence encodes CASSLAVGAIQETQYF. J is TRBJ2-5 and V is TRBV5-5, with D perhaps TRBD1 (6 bases). Trimming cost V 0 bases and J 2 bases, with 14 bases left between them. This CDR3 is built from 16 residues. Germline assignment: CDR1 SGHKS and CDR2 YYEKEE (reference sequence).

The chain combines TRBV29-1 with TRBJ2-1; 9 bases match TRBD2. CDR3 length equals 16 residues. Looked up from germline, CDR1 is SQVTM and CDR2 is ANQGSEA. Trimming cost V 0 bases and J 3 bases; bases outside gene matches: 6. CDR3: CSVEDRLAGLYNEQFF. The CDR3 DNA reads as TGCAGCGTTGAAGATCGTCTAGCGGGACTCTACAATGAGCAGTTCTTC.

V is TRBV20-1 and J is TRBJ2-7; TRBD1 is a possible D gene (6 bases). Trimming shortened V by 5 bases and J by 4 bases, and 12 bases separated the two germline ends. The CDR3 length is 12 residues. Germline CDR1 reads DFQATT; CDR2 reads SNEGSKA (reference sequence). The CDR3 region is CSAAGTLYEQYF. As DNA, the CDR3 is TGCAGTGCTGCCGGGACACTGTACGAGCAGTACTTC.

The genes are TRBV6-5 and TRBJ2-6; D not resolved. The germline CDR1 and CDR2 sequences are MNHEY and SVGAGI. This CDR3 has 16 residues. The V end lost 0 bases, the J end lost 0 bases, and 6 bases lay between the germline ends. The CDR3 spells CASSYSRNSGANVLTF. Here the CDR3 DNA reads TGTGCCAGCAGTTACTCTCGCAACTCTGGGGCCAACGTCCTGACTTTC.

The V call is TRBV5-1, the J call TRBJ2-3; TRBD2 is a possible D gene (5 bases). Germline assignment: CDR1 SGHRS and CDR2 YFSETQ. There are 15 residues in the CDR3. The ends were cut back, 1 base at V and 1 base at J, with 10 bases in the middle. The CDR3 sequence is CASSLFSARTDTQYF. The CDR3 DNA is TGCGCCAGCAGCTTGTTTAGCGCCCGCACAGATACGCAGTATTTT. Full variable domain (outside the CDR3, taken from reference TRBV5-1 and TRBJ2-3): KAGVTQTPRYLIKTRGQQVTLSCSPISGHRSVSWYQQTPGQGLQFLFEYFSETQRNKGNFPGRFSGRQFSNSRSEMNVSTLELGDSALYLCASSLFSARTDTQYFGPGTRLTVL.

The chain has TRBV4-1 and TRBJ1-3; D not resolved. The germline gives CDR1 MGHRA, CDR2 YSYEKL. Trimming took 1 base from V and 0 from J, leaving 7 bases between them. The CDR3 has 15 residues. The CDR3 DNA follows: TGCGCCAGCAGCCAAGGGCCCGACTCTGGAAACACCATATATTTT. This encodes CASSQGPDSGNTIYF.

This chain links TRBV9 with TRBJ2-1, with 11 bases lining up with TRBD2. Germline CDR1 SGDLS, CDR2 YYNGEE. The CDR3 is 18 residues long. The V segment lost 0 bases and the J segment 5 bases; nucleotides outside the gene matches: 10. The CDR3 spells CASSVGLAGTSSDNEQFF. For the CDR3, the DNA is TGTGCCAGCAGCGTAGGACTAGCGGGGACCTCTTCAGACAATGAGCAGTTCTTC.

The chain recombines TRBV27 with TRBJ2-1; D gene uncertain. This CDR3 is built from 13 residues. Trimming cost V 5 bases and J 10 bases, with 15 bases left between them. Per the germline V gene, CDR1 is MNHEY and CDR2 is SMNVEV (reference sequence). The CDR3 region has the DNA TGTGCCAGCAGTATGGGCCCACTCTACGAGCAGTTCTTC. Translation: CASSMGPLYEQFF.

This sequence joins TRBV4-3 and TRBJ1-6; TRBD1 aligns across 8 bases. V gave up 1 base and J gave up 9 bases; unmatched junction bases: 11. Germline CDR1 LGHNA, CDR2 YSLEER. The length of the CDR3 is 17 residues. The CDR3 DNA reads as TGCGCCAGCAGCCAAGGGACAGGGAAGGTTGCGGGTTCACCCCTCCACTTT. Amino acid sequence: CASSQGTGKVAGSPLHF.

The chain employs TRBV29-1 and TRBJ1-4, with D possibly being TRBD1 (5 bases). This CDR3 has 14 amino acids. The germline V and J ends were trimmed by 6 bases and 7 bases, with 18 bases remaining between them. From germline, CDR1 is SQVTM and CDR2 ANQGSEA. The CDR3: CSVAFGGIAEKLFF. DNA of the CDR3: TGCAGCGTGGCCTTCGGGGGAATTGCTGAAAAACTGTTTTTT.

V usage is TRBV4-1 and J usage is TRBJ1-4; D gene uncertain. V was trimmed by 6 bases and J by 0 bases, leaving 8 bases between them. Germline V gene data show CDR1 as MGHRA and CDR2 as YSYEKL. The CDR3 has 14 residues. The CDR3 coding sequence is TGCGCCAGCAGACGTCCAGCAACTAATGAAAAACTGTTTTTT. Amino acids: CASRRPATNEKLFF.

This clonotype was recorded a few times. This chain uses TRBV29-1 with TRBJ2-3, with D maybe TRBD1 (5 bases). Germline V gene sequence: CDR1 SQVTM, CDR2 ANQGSEA. Trimming took 1 base from V and 2 from J, leaving 10 bases between them. The CDR3 extends over 14 amino acids. Here the CDR3 reads CSVEARAYTDTQYF. CDR3 DNA: TGCAGCGTTGAAGCCAGGGCATACACAGATACGCAGTATTTT.

The chain is built from TRBV6-1 and TRBJ1-4; D perhaps matches TRBD1 (6 bases). The CDR3 totals 14 residues. V lost 3 bases to trimming and J lost 13 bases, with 18 bases between them. Germline V gene lookup returns CDR1 MNHNS and CDR2 SASEGT. CDR3 protein: CASSEEGTGQRLFF. DNA for the CDR3: TGTGCCAGCAGTGAGGAGGGCACAGGGCAGAGACTGTTTTTT.

This chain joins TRBV21-1 and TRBJ1-4; no DNA check was done on the table's D call, TRBD1. TRBV21-1 is a listed pseudogene. There are 15 residues in the CDR3. The CDR3 region is CASSKGGQGLEKLFF. The CDR3 DNA sequence: TGTGCCAGCAGCAAAGGAGGACAGGGTCTCGAAAAACTGTTTTTT.

A few counts support this clonotype. The gene calls are TRBV27 and TRBJ2-5; D unresolved. The J call is in doubt because the DNA end fits TRBJ2-7 better. Germline CDR1 is MNHEY and CDR2 is SMNVEV (reference sequence). The CDR3 covers 13 residues. The CDR3 DNA sequence: TGTGCCAGCAGTCCTGATACCGTCGTCGAGCAGTACTTC. The encoded protein is CASSPDTVVEQYF.

The chain is built from TRBV5-1 and TRBJ1-2, with D unclear. CDR3 length: 14 residues. V was clipped by 0 bases and J by 8 bases, with 14 bases between them. Germline V gene sequence: CDR1 SGHRS, CDR2 YFSETQ. The CDR3 here is CASSLETGWSGYTF. DNA of the CDR3: TGCGCCAGCAGCTTGGAAACCGGGTGGAGCGGCTACACCTTC.

This chain uses TRBV7-9 with TRBJ2-1, with 7 nucleotides matching TRBD2. The CDR3 runs to 16 residues. V shed 0 bases, J shed 4 bases, and the junction held 6 bases outside the gene matches. CDR1 SEHNR and CDR2 FQNEAQ come from the germline V gene (reference sequence). Here the CDR3 DNA reads TGTGCCAGCAGCTTAGCTCGGCTAGCGGAATACAATGAGCAGTTCTTC. Translating it yields CASSLARLAEYNEQFF.

V and J are TRBV7-2 and TRBJ2-3, with D maybe TRBD2 (6 bases). CDR1 and CDR2 (germline): SGHTA, FQGNSA. Trimming removed 1 base at V and 6 bases at J, with 20 bases between. There are 17 residues in the CDR3. CDR3 nucleotides: TGTGCCAGCAGCTTAGACGCGGGGCCTAGTCTAGGGGATACGCAGTATTTT. Translation: CASSLDAGPSLGDTQYF.

The chain links TRBV2 to TRBJ2-1, with 9 nucleotides matching TRBD2. Germline trimming cut 4 bases from V and 10 bases from J; bases unmatched to any gene: 8. The V gene's germline CDR1 is SNHLY and CDR2 FYNNEI. The CDR3 runs to 14 residues. As DNA, the CDR3 is TGTGCCAGCAGTGCAAGGCTAGCGGGAAGCGAGCAGTTCTTC. Translated: CASSARLAGSEQFF.

The V gene is TRBV6-5, the J gene TRBJ2-4; TRBD1 matches at 8 bases. Germline V gives CDR1 MNHEY, CDR2 SVGAGI. The CDR3 has 15 amino acids. Trimming removed 5 bases from V and 7 bases from J; junction bases left unmatched: 10. The CDR3 DNA reads as TGTGCCAGCAGTGACAGGGGCAATTTAGGTAACATTCAGTACTTC. Protein product: CASSDRGNLGNIQYF.

This clonotype was picked up one time. The chain couples TRBV5-6 to TRBJ2-5, with TRBD2 matching over 8 bases. With V trimmed by 6 bases and J by 5 bases, 9 bases remained unmatched. Germline CDR1 and CDR2: SGHDT and YYEEEE. The CDR3 spans 14 residues. The CDR3 DNA reads TGTGCCAGCACCGGGGGGGGACCCATCGAGACCCAGTACTTC. Its translation: CASTGGGPIETQYF.

This chain joins TRBV4-1 and TRBJ1-2; TRBD1 is a possible D gene (5 bases). The V end was cut by 8 bases, the J end by 3 bases, with 16 bases between. The V gene's germline CDR1 is MGHRA and CDR2 YSYEKL. The CDR3 is 14 amino acids. The CDR3 bases are TGCGCCAGCGACCCGAGGGGTCAGGACTATGGCTACACCTTC. This translates into CASDPRGQDYGYTF.

The chain is built from TRBV4-2 and TRBJ2-7, with 13 bases that match TRBD2. CDR1 LGHNA and CDR2 YNFKEQ come from the germline V gene. The CDR3 contains 16 residues. Trimming removed 4 bases from V and 5 bases from J; junction bases left unmatched: 8. The CDR3 region is CASSPPTSGRPNEQYF. CDR3 sequence (DNA): TGTGCCAGCAGCCCACCGACTAGCGGGAGGCCCAACGAGCAGTACTTC.

This clonotype was detected a few times. The rearrangement uses TRBV3-1 and TRBJ1-6, with unresolved D. V was trimmed by 3 bases and J by 7 bases, leaving 4 bases between them. Germline assignment: CDR1 LGHDT and CDR2 YNNKEL (reference sequence). The CDR3 sequence is 12 residues long. The CDR3 region is CASSQTNSPLHF. The CDR3 region has the DNA TGTGCCAGCAGCCAGACAAATTCACCCCTCCACTTT.